The 27 T cell receptor beta chains in this list originate from one sample, sequenced in a study of regulatory T cells in long-lasting Graves disease. Stated time point: newly diagnosed GD, antithyroid drugs for less than 3 months. The TCR library was prepared using RNA isolated from PBMCs. For TCR beta, libraries came from iRepertoire HTBI primers and Arm-PCR of CDR3 regions. TCRdb itself ran the multiplex PCR reads through MiXCR, one entry per CDR3 protein. The repertoire consists of over 500,000 distinct CDR3 sequences, with 16% occurring once and the leading ten covering 9.5% to 15%. These records were also assigned to another study, of T cells in Graves' hyperthyroidism and ophthalmopathy.

The source was peripheral blood mononuclear cells (PBMCs), collected at new diagnosis, from a patient treated with antithyroid drugs. These receptor sequences come from a young man with Graves disease.

The sample holds a few counts of this clonotype. The CDR3 region is CASSLGSLLLAESTDTQYF. The CDR3 region has the DNA TGTGCCAGCAGCTTAGGATCTCTTCTTCTAGCGGAGTCCACAGATACGCAGTATTTT. The chain links TRBV7-8 to TRBJ2-3, with 7 positions matching TRBD2. Losses at the gene ends were 1 base for V and 2 bases for J; bases not matched to a gene: 15. This CDR3 is 19 amino acids long. Per germline, CDR1 SGHVS and CDR2 FQNEAQ.

The chain has TRBV20-1 and TRBJ2-2; tentative D call: TRBD2 (6 bases). The CDR3 covers 16 residues. CDR1 DFQATT and CDR2 SNEGSKA come from the germline V gene (reference sequence). V was trimmed by 2 bases and J by 1 base, leaving 14 bases between them. CDR3 sequence: CSARRSGRLNTGELFF. CDR3 nucleotide sequence: TGCAGTGCTAGACGTAGCGGCAGGTTGAACACCGGGGAGCTGTTTTTT.

The chain is built from TRBV11-2 and TRBJ2-3, with D maybe TRBD2 (8 bases). The germline gives CDR1 SGHAT, CDR2 FQNNGV. V gave up 1 base and J gave up 2 bases, with 22 bases separating them. This CDR3 contains 19 residues. The DNA for the CDR3 is TGTGCCAGCAGCTTAGCGAGGGGGCTTATCGGGAGGGACACAGATACGCAGTATTTT. Protein sequence: CASSLARGLIGRDTDTQYF.

This clonotype was found a few times. The rearrangement links TRBV13 to TRBJ2-7; 11 positions agree with TRBD2. Trimming removed 4 bases from V and 1 base from J; junction bases left unmatched: 6. The CDR3 has 16 residues. Germline CDR1 reads PRHDT; CDR2 reads FYEKMQ (reference sequence). The CDR3 loop is CASSWVAGGRSYEQYF. In DNA form, the CDR3 reads TGTGCCAGCAGCTGGGTAGCGGGAGGGAGATCCTACGAGCAGTACTTC.

This clonotype was seen a handful of times. This chain uses TRBV20-1 with TRBJ2-3; D is perhaps TRBD1 (6 bases). The CDR3 contains 15 residues. In germline, CDR1 is DFQATT, CDR2 SNEGSKA (reference sequence). V dropped 3 bases and J dropped 2 bases, with 15 bases sitting between them. CDR3 sequence reads: CSASPQGPDTDTQYF. CDR3 DNA sequence: TGCAGTGCTAGTCCACAGGGACCTGACACAGATACGCAGTATTTT.

This clonotype has ten or more counts. The genes are TRBV11-2 and TRBJ2-7; 14 bases are shared with TRBD2. The germline CDR1 and CDR2 sequences are SGHAT and FQNNGV. This CDR3 comprises 15 residues. V lost 4 bases and J lost 7; bases outside the gene matches: 6. CDR3: CASSSGLAGGLEQYF. The CDR3 nucleotides are TGTGCCAGCAGCTCCGGACTAGCGGGGGGTCTAGAGCAGTACTTC.

This clonotype was seen ten or more times. This chain uses TRBV12-3 or TRBV12-4 with TRBJ1-1; possible D gene TRBD1, 5 bases. The CDR3 is 13 amino acids. The V and J ends lost 4 bases and 5 bases respectively, with 11 bases between them. CDR3 DNA sequence: TGTGCCAGCAGTTCGGGAGGGGTTACTGAAGCTTTCTTT. It yields the protein CASSSGGVTEAFF.

This clonotype was found many times. The junction departs from the called germline gene at one end, perhaps through a read error. The chain uses TRBV12-3 or TRBV12-4 and TRBJ2-7, with 9 positions matching TRBD2. The CDR3 consists of 13 residues. Written as DNA, the CDR3 is TGTGCCAGCAGTCTCGGACTAGCGCGATCCGGGGATTTC. It encodes CASSLGLARSGDF.

This clonotype was counted many times. The chain employs TRBV27 and TRBJ2-7; D is uncertain. Germline V gene sequence: CDR1 MNHEY, CDR2 SMNVEV (reference sequence). The CDR3 is made up of 14 amino acids. V lost 4 bases and J 2 bases, leaving 12 bases between the germline ends. The CDR3 loop reads CASSSGPMAYEQYF. The DNA for the CDR3 is TGTGCCAGCAGTTCCGGCCCCATGGCCTACGAGCAGTACTTC.

This clonotype was observed many times. The rearrangement links TRBV3-1 to TRBJ1-1, with TRBD1 identical over 7 bases. V trimming: 0 bases; J trimming: 5 bases; junction bases outside the gene matches: 6. Per the germline V gene, CDR1 is LGHDT and CDR2 is YNNKEL (reference sequence). The CDR3 extends over 15 amino acids. The CDR3 region has the DNA TGTGCCAGCAGCCAAGATCACAGGGGTAGAACTGAAGCTTTCTTT. Protein: CASSQDHRGRTEAFF.

V is TRBV12-3 or TRBV12-4 and J is TRBJ2-1; 7 positions match TRBD2. Trimming took 5 bases from V and 8 from J; bases not matched to a gene: 12. The CDR3 is made up of 15 amino acids. The CDR3 bases are TGTGCCAGCAGTCTCGTTCGGACTCGGGGGGATGAGCAGTTCTTC. Its translation is CASSLVRTRGDEQFF.

The table lists this clonotype with many counts. The chain has TRBV18 and TRBJ1-1; 7 bases match TRBD1. Germline V gives CDR1 KGHSH, CDR2 LQKENI. There are 13 residues in the CDR3. V lost 8 bases, J lost 1 base, and 4 bases stayed unmatched. The CDR3 is CASQGTANTEAFF. The CDR3 nucleotides are TGTGCCAGCCAGGGGACAGCGAACACTGAAGCTTTCTTT.

This clonotype was observed at least ten times. The gene calls are TRBV12-3 or TRBV12-4 and TRBJ1-2, with 9 nucleotides matching TRBD1. With V trimmed by 5 bases and J by 1 base, 5 bases remained unmatched. The CDR3 extends over 15 amino acids. The CDR3 bases are TGTGCCAGCAGTGACCGGACAGGGGATAACTATGGCTACACCTTC. Translating gives CASSDRTGDNYGYTF.

The V gene is TRBV5-1, the J gene TRBJ2-7, with 10 bases identical to TRBD1. Germline CDR1 reads SGHRS; CDR2 reads YFSETQ. V shed 4 bases and J 3 bases; nucleotides not matched to a gene: 7. The CDR3 has 15 residues. The CDR3 reads CASSVTGQGFYEQYF. The DNA for the CDR3 is TGCGCCAGCAGCGTAACGGGACAGGGGTTCTACGAGCAGTACTTC. Drawing the rest from reference TRBV5-1 and TRBJ2-7, the complete variable domain is KAGVTQTPRYLIKTRGQQVTLSCSPISGHRSVSWYQQTPGQGLQFLFEYFSETQRNKGNFPGRFSGRQFSNSRSEMNVSTLELGDSALYLCASSVTGQGFYEQYFGPGTRLTVT.

The rearrangement joins TRBV7-8 to TRBJ1-2, with TRBD1 matching over 11 bases. Per the germline V gene, CDR1 is SGHVS and CDR2 is FQNEAQ. The CDR3 consists of 15 residues. Unmatched junction bases numbered 7, after V lost 4 bases and J lost 6 bases. The CDR3 is CASSWGRTGGDGYTF. In nucleotides, the CDR3 is TGTGCCAGCAGCTGGGGAAGGACAGGGGGCGATGGCTACACCTTC.

This clonotype was picked up many times. The V gene is TRBV28, the J gene TRBJ2-7; 11 bases match TRBD2. Germline V CDR1 and CDR2: MDHEN, SYDVKM. V was pared by 7 bases and J by 3 bases, with 8 bases of the junction left unmatched. The CDR3 is made up of 15 amino acids. The CDR3 region has the DNA TGTGCCAGCAACCACCACCTAGCGGGAGGCTACGAGCAGTACTTC. Its protein is CASNHHLAGGYEQYF.

This clonotype was recorded at least ten times. This chain joins TRBV2 and TRBJ1-1; a possible D gene is TRBD1 (6 bases). CDR1 is SNHLY and CDR2 is FYNNEI in the germline V gene. The V gene lost 8 bases and the J gene lost 12 bases, with 22 bases spanning the gap. CDR3 length equals 13 residues. Here the CDR3 reads CASHKTGGGGTFF. In DNA, the CDR3 is TGTGCCAGCCATAAGACAGGAGGCGGCGGTACTTTCTTT.

This clonotype was detected a few times. The rearrangement joins TRBV30 to TRBJ1-4; no reliable D call. V was clipped by 2 bases and J by 8 bases, with 9 bases between them. This CDR3 has 12 residues. Germline V CDR1 and CDR2: GTSNPN, SVGIG (reference sequence). The CDR3 sequence is CAWSFVGEKLFF. The CDR3, as DNA: TGTGCCTGGAGTTTTGTCGGGGAAAAACTGTTTTTT.

The J gene is TRBJ2-7, the V gene TRBV7-9; D gene uncertain. The CDR3 covers 12 residues. With 2 bases removed from V and 3 bases from J, the gap between germline ends came to 5 bases. Germline CDR1 SEHNR, CDR2 FQNEAQ (reference sequence). The CDR3 DNA follows: TGTGCCAGCAGCTTAATAAGCTACGAGCAGTACTTC. Translating gives CASSLISYEQYF. The variable domain in full, with the rest retrieved from reference TRBV7-9 and TRBJ2-7, is DTGVSQNPRHKITKRGQNVTFRCDPISEHNRLYWYRQTLGQGPEFLTYFQNEAQLEKSRLLSDRFSAERPKGSFSTLEIQRTEQGDSAMYLCASSLISYEQYFGPGTRLTVT.

The rearrangement links TRBV14 to TRBJ2-7, with TRBD1 identical over 7 bases. The CDR3 sequence is 15 residues long. V was clipped by 0 bases and J by 2 bases; unmatched bases: 4. In germline, CDR1 is SGHDN, CDR2 FVKESK. CDR3 region: CASSQETGSAYEQYF. The CDR3 DNA reads TGTGCCAGCAGCCAAGAGACAGGGTCTGCCTACGAGCAGTACTTC.

This clonotype was detected many times. This sequence joins TRBV6-1 and TRBJ1-2; TRBD1 is a possible D gene (6 bases). With 4 bases removed from V and 4 bases from J, the gap between germline ends came to 22 bases. Germline CDR1 and CDR2: MNHNS and SASEGT. The CDR3 is 17 amino acids. CDR3 in DNA: TGTGCCAGCAGTGCCCGAACAGGGAGTTCGGCCGTCTATGGCTACACCTTC. Amino acid sequence: CASSARTGSSAVYGYTF.

This clonotype was recorded at least ten times. This chain connects TRBV28 to TRBJ1-2; a weak D match, TRBD1 (6 bases). This CDR3 region has 15 residues. Germline assignment: CDR1 MDHEN and CDR2 SYDVKM. Trimming left V 8 bases short and J 6 bases short, with 22 bases between. CDR3 DNA sequence: TGTGCCAGCCAACCGGGGGTAGGCAGGGGAGATGGCTACACCTTC. This translates into CASQPGVGRGDGYTF.

The table lists this clonotype with many counts. CDR3 bases: TGTGCCAGCAGTGAAGCGCCAGGGGGGCCCTACAATGAGCAGTTCTTC. Translated, it gives CASSEAPGGPYNEQFF. The chain carries TRBV6-1 and TRBJ2-1, with a weak D call TRBD1 (7 bases). CDR3 size: 16 residues. CDR1 is MNHNS, CDR2 SASEGT, per germline. V was shortened by 0 bases and J by 2 bases, with 11 bases between the two germline ends.

The J gene is TRBJ1-1, the V gene TRBV6-1; 7 bases agree with TRBD1. V lost 5 bases to trimming and J lost 3 bases; unmatched junction nucleotides: 0. CDR3 length equals 12 residues. Germline CDR1 MNHNS, CDR2 SASEGT. The CDR3 sequence: CASSQGDTEAFF. The CDR3 bases are TGTGCCAGCAGTCAGGGGGACACTGAAGCTTTCTTT.

V and J are TRBV9 and TRBJ2-1; 10 bases align to TRBD2. Trimming took 2 bases from V and 4 from J; bases not matched to a gene: 9. Germline V CDR1 and CDR2: SGDLS, YYNGEE. The CDR3 has 17 residues. CDR3 in amino acids: CASSVFSGTSAYNEQFF. The CDR3, as DNA: TGTGCCAGCAGCGTTTTTTCCGGGACTAGCGCTTACAATGAGCAGTTCTTC.

This clonotype was observed a few times. The V and J genes are TRBV20-1 and TRBJ2-5; no firm D call. Trimming took off 0 bases at V and 3 bases at J, with 8 bases between the two ends. Germline CDR1 and CDR2: DFQATT and SNEGSKA (reference sequence). CDR3 length: 13 residues. The CDR3 bases are TGCAGTGCTAGAGACCTGGGTAAAGAGACCCAGTACTTC. Its translation: CSARDLGKETQYF.

This clonotype was recorded at least ten times. This chain uses TRBV27 with TRBJ1-5; D perhaps matches TRBD1 (5 bases). The V end lost 5 bases, the J end lost 6 bases, and 14 bases lay between the germline ends. This CDR3 comprises 14 residues. Germline V lookup: CDR1 MNHEY, CDR2 SMNVEV (reference sequence). CDR3 residues: CASSLTGAGQPQHF. The CDR3 coding sequence is TGTGCCAGCAGTCTTACCGGGGCCGGTCAGCCCCAGCATTTT.